One sample yielded the 25 T cell receptor beta chains listed below, sequenced in a study of blood T cell repertoires in COVID-19. Assay used: immunoSEQ multiplex PCR; TCRdb lists only in-frame clones, some missing. The sample carries some 200,000 clones, more than 80% recorded once. Sequencing was performed on PBMCs or T cells enriched from blood (not recorded which). The receptors derive from a woman aged 18 to 35 in a cohort exposed to, infected with or recovered from COVID-19 (not recorded which).

The gene calls are TRBV5-4 and TRBJ1-1; a possible D gene is TRBD1 (6 bases). Germline V gives CDR1 SGHNT, CDR2 YYREEE (reference sequence). V lost 4 bases to trimming and J lost 7 bases, with 14 bases between them. This CDR3 region has 13 residues. CDR3 residues: CASSIDRSGEAFF. For the CDR3, the DNA is TGTGCCAGCAGCATCGACAGGTCCGGTGAAGCTTTCTTT.

This rearrangement joins TRBV28 to TRBJ1-6; TRBD1 is a possible D gene (6 bases). Germline values: CDR1 MDHEN, CDR2 SYDVKM. V was shortened by 2 bases and J by 8 bases, with 19 bases between the two germline ends. There are 17 residues in the CDR3. CDR3 nucleotide sequence: TGTGCCAGCAGTTTAAGCTGGGCGGGGGGCGCCGATTCACCCCTCCACTTT. This gives the protein CASSLSWAGGADSPLHF.

The chain is built from TRBV3-1 (or the pseudogene TRBV3-2) and TRBJ2-3; 7 bases line up with TRBD2. The CDR3 sequence is 16 residues long. CDR1 and CDR2 (germline): LGHDT, YNNKEL (reference sequence). J was trimmed by 9 bases and V by 1 base; bases with no gene match: 13. CDR3 residues: CASSQGPAGNSLTQYF. CDR3 DNA: TGTGCCAGCAGCCAAGGTCCAGCGGGAAACTCCCTAACGCAGTATTTT.

The CDR3 loop reads CASSPHGSQPQHF. The DNA of the CDR3 is TGTGCCAGCAGCCCCCACGGGAGCCAGCCCCAGCATTTT. The chain joins TRBV9 to TRBJ1-5, with D unresolved. The CDR3 has 13 amino acids. Germline CDR1 SGDLS, CDR2 YYNGEE. The V end was cut by 4 bases, the J end by 7 bases, with 12 bases between.

The rearrangement uses TRBV9 and TRBJ1-1, with TRBD1 as a possible D gene (6 bases). V was shortened by 1 base and J by 12 bases, with 16 bases between the two germline ends. The germline V gene encodes CDR1 SGDLS and CDR2 YYNGEE. This CDR3 has 13 amino acids. CDR3 amino acids: CASSVRDRDTTFF. The CDR3, as DNA: TGTGCCAGCAGCGTAAGAGATCGGGACACAACTTTCTTT.

This chain joins TRBV2 and TRBJ1-2, with a weak D call TRBD1 (5 bases). The CDR3 runs to 15 residues. The germline CDR1 and CDR2 sequences are SNHLY and FYNNEI. Trimming cost V 3 bases and J 2 bases, with 13 bases left between them. The CDR3 is CASSDQIGANYGYTF. The CDR3 DNA follows: TGTGCCAGCAGTGATCAAATTGGGGCAAACTATGGCTACACCTTC.

V and J are TRBV7-2 and TRBJ1-2, with a weak D call TRBD1 (5 bases). The germline V gene encodes CDR1 SGHTA and CDR2 FQGNSA. The CDR3 extends over 14 amino acids. V lost 2 bases to trimming and J lost 8 bases, with 15 bases between them. The CDR3 is CASSLTPTAQGYTF. Here the CDR3 DNA reads TGTGCCAGCAGCTTAACGCCGACAGCTCAAGGCTACACCTTC.

This clone was seen only once. V usage is TRBV19 and J usage is TRBJ1-1; 9 bases are a match to TRBD1. There are 13 residues in the CDR3. Germline CDR1 and CDR2: LNHDA and SQIVND (reference sequence). Losses at the gene ends were 5 bases for V and 3 bases for J; bases not matched to a gene: 1. The CDR3 reads CASSGDRDTEAFF. The CDR3 DNA follows: TGTGCCAGTAGTGGGGACAGGGACACTGAAGCTTTCTTT.

The chain is built from TRBV9 and TRBJ2-2, with TRBD2 matching over 7 bases. CDR3 length equals 15 residues. V gave up 7 bases and J gave up 1 base; unmatched junction bases: 7. CDR1 and CDR2 from the germline V gene are SGDLS and YYNGEE. CDR3 region: CASDQRGKNTGELFF. CDR3 DNA: TGTGCCAGCGACCAGCGGGGCAAGAACACCGGGGAGCTGTTTTTT. The variable domain in full, with the rest retrieved from reference TRBV9 and TRBJ2-2, is DSGVTQTPKHLITATGQRVTLRCSPRSGDLSVYWYQQSLDQGLQFLIQYYNGEERAKGNILERFSAQQFPDLHSELNLSSLELGDSALYFCASDQRGKNTGELFFGEGSRLTVL.

For the CDR3, the DNA is TGTGCTAGTGGTTTGGTAAGGGATCTAGGGGTGGTGGATCAGCCCCAGCATTTT. It codes for CASGLVRDLGVVDQPQHF. The V gene is TRBV12-5, the J gene TRBJ1-5; D perhaps matches TRBD1 (5 bases). Germline CDR1 LGHNT, CDR2 FRNRAP. This CDR3 contains 18 residues. Trimming removed 0 bases at V and 5 bases at J, with 20 bases between. The variable domain in full, completed from reference TRBV12-5 and TRBJ1-5, reads DARVTQTPRHKVTEMGQEVTMRCQPILGHNTVFWYRQTMMQGLELLAYFRNRAPLDDSGMPKDRFSAEMPDATLATLKIQPSEPRDSAVYFCASGLVRDLGVVDQPQHFGDGTRLSIL.

This clone has just one count. The chain recombines TRBV5-1 with TRBJ2-1, with D perhaps matching TRBD1 (6 bases). Looked up from germline, CDR1 is SGHRS and CDR2 is YFSETQ. V lost 0 bases and J lost 8, with 12 bases in between. The CDR3 is made up of 14 amino acids. CDR3 in amino acids: CASSLGTGLDEQFF. In DNA, the CDR3 is TGCGCCAGCAGCTTGGGAACAGGGTTGGATGAGCAGTTCTTC.

The chain joins TRBV18 to TRBJ2-1, with 10 bases lining up with TRBD1. From germline, CDR1 is KGHSH and CDR2 LQKENI. The CDR3 is 15 amino acids. The V segment lost 2 bases and the J segment 9 bases; nucleotides outside the gene matches: 7. Here the CDR3 reads CASSPRTGGVSEQFF. In DNA form, the CDR3 reads TGTGCCAGCTCACCAAGGACAGGGGGGGTTAGTGAGCAGTTCTTC.

The rearrangement uses TRBV7-8 and TRBJ2-7; 10 positions agree with TRBD1. V was clipped by 1 base and J by 6 bases; unmatched bases: 3. Germline CDR1 and CDR2: SGHVS and FQNEAQ. This CDR3 region has 14 residues. The CDR3 sequence is CASSLVDRGAEQYF. The DNA for the CDR3 is TGTGCCAGCAGCTTAGTGGACAGGGGGGCCGAGCAGTACTTC.

This clone was counted once. The rearrangement joins TRBV15 to TRBJ2-3; 10 bases are a match to TRBD2. Losses at the gene ends were 0 bases for V and 9 bases for J; bases not matched to a gene: 9. This CDR3 contains 16 residues. Looked up from germline, CDR1 is LNHNV and CDR2 is YYDKDF (reference sequence). This CDR3 is CATSRDLGLAGETQYF. DNA of the CDR3: TGTGCCACCAGCAGAGATCTAGGGCTAGCGGGAGAGACGCAGTATTTT.

The chain couples TRBV9 to TRBJ2-1; perhaps TRBD1 as D (6 bases). The CDR3 consists of 15 residues. V was pared by 4 bases and J by 9 bases, with 20 bases between. Germline loops: CDR1 SGDLS, CDR2 YYNGEE. Here the CDR3 reads CASSPRESRGREQFF. As DNA, the CDR3 is TGTGCCAGCAGCCCGAGAGAGAGCAGGGGACGTGAGCAGTTCTTC.

In this sample, this clone turned up many times. This sequence joins TRBV2 and TRBJ2-7; TRBD1 matches 10 bases. The CDR3 covers 16 residues. Trimming at V came to 0 bases and at J to 7 bases, leaving 9 bases not matched to a gene. CDR1 and CDR2 from the germline V gene are SNHLY and FYNNEI. CDR3 amino acids: CASSEALGQGLGEQYF. The CDR3 region has the DNA TGTGCCAGCAGTGAAGCGCTGGGACAGGGGCTAGGGGAGCAGTACTTC.

The chain carries TRBV2 and TRBJ2-3, with no clear D. Germline loops: CDR1 SNHLY, CDR2 FYNNEI. V was cut by 5 bases and J by 0 bases, with 12 bases left in between. This CDR3 spans 15 amino acids. CDR3 amino acids: CASSRGAHSTDTQYF. In nucleotides, the CDR3 is TGTGCCAGCAGTCGCGGAGCGCATAGCACAGATACGCAGTATTTT.

The chain is built from TRBV24-1 and TRBJ2-2; tentatively, D is TRBD1 (7 bases). The V end lost 7 bases, the J end lost 3 bases, and 17 bases lay between the germline ends. This CDR3 contains 16 residues. Germline-derived CDR1 and CDR2 are KGHDR and SFDVKD. CDR3 sequence (DNA): TGTGCCACCAGCGGGGGCGACAGGGTCCACACCGGGGAGCTGTTTTTT. Amino acid sequence: CATSGGDRVHTGELFF.

This clone turned up a few times. The genes are TRBV20-1 and TRBJ2-7; a weak D match, TRBD1 (6 bases). The CDR3 extends over 15 amino acids. V lost 3 bases, J lost 0 bases, and 15 bases lay in between. Per the germline V gene, CDR1 is DFQATT and CDR2 is SNEGSKA (reference sequence). The CDR3 bases are TGCAGTGCTAGTAGGCCAGGGGTCAGCTCCTACGAGCAGTACTTC. This gives the protein CSASRPGVSSYEQYF.

The rearrangement links TRBV6-5 to TRBJ1-2, with no clear D. Trimming took off 1 base at V and 0 bases at J, with 6 bases between the two ends. This CDR3 is built from 14 residues. Germline lookup yields CDR1 MNHEY and CDR2 SVGAGI. CDR3: CASSYYGTNYGYTF. As DNA, the CDR3 is TGTGCCAGCAGTTACTACGGGACTAACTATGGCTACACCTTC.

This clone was observed once. The chain couples TRBV5-4 to TRBJ1-2, with D uncertain. The CDR3 runs to 15 residues. Germline values: CDR1 SGHNT, CDR2 YYREEE (reference sequence). The V end lost 4 bases, the J end lost 0 bases, and 13 bases lay between the germline ends. The CDR3 here is CASSPPEGANYGYTF. CDR3 nucleotide sequence: TGTGCCAGCAGCCCCCCAGAGGGAGCTAACTATGGCTACACCTTC.

The rearrangement joins TRBV3-1 (or the pseudogene TRBV3-2) to TRBJ1-1, with 8 bases aligning to TRBD1. CDR1 and CDR2 (germline): LGHDT, YNNKEL (reference sequence). V shed 4 bases and J 6 bases; nucleotides not matched to a gene: 19. The CDR3 is 18 residues long. The CDR3 region has the DNA TGTGCCAGCAGCCCCGAGTCCGGACAGGGTTGGGGGAGCTCTGAAGCTTTCTTT. It translates to CASSPESGQGWGSSEAFF.

V gene TRBV2 combines with J gene TRBJ1-2; no clear D gene. CDR1 SNHLY and CDR2 FYNNEI come from the germline V gene. The CDR3 consists of 13 residues. V was pared by 2 bases and J by 7 bases, with 11 bases between. The CDR3 bases are TGTGCCAGCAGTGAACGGTCAGGCATTGGCTACACCTTC. Amino acids: CASSERSGIGYTF. The full variable domain, its missing parts supplied by reference TRBV2 and TRBJ1-2, is EPEVTQTPSHQVTQMGQEVILRCVPISNHLYFYWYRQILGQKVEFLVSFYNNEISEKSEIFDDQFSVERPDGSNFTLKIRSTKLEDSAMYFCASSERSGIGYTFGSGTRLTVV.

This rearrangement joins TRBV6-5 to TRBJ1-5, with 7 positions matching TRBD1. Germline CDR1 MNHEY, CDR2 SVGAGI. The CDR3 is 14 amino acids. With V trimmed by 8 bases and J by 1 base, 5 bases remained unmatched. CDR3 region: CASGWGQSNQPQHF. The DNA for the CDR3 is TGTGCCAGCGGCTGGGGACAGAGCAATCAGCCCCAGCATTTT.

The chain has TRBV24-1 and TRBJ1-5, with D unclear. The CDR3 length is 10 residues. Deletions cut 10 bases from V and 5 bases from J, with 5 bases between. Germline CDR1 and CDR2: KGHDR and SFDVKD. CDR3 nucleotides: TGTGCCACGAGCGATCAGCCCCAGCATTTT. It specifies CATSDQPQHF.